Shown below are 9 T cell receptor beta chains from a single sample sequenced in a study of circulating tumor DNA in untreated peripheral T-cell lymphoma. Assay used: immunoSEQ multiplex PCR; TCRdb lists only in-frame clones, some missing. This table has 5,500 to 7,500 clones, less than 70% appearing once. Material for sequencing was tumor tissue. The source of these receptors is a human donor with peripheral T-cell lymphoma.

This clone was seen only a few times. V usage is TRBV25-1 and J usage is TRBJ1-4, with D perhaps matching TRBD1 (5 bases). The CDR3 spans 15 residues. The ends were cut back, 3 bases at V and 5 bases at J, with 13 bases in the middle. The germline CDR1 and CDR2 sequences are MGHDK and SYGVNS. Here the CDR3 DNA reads TGTGCCAGCAGTGATTCTGACAGAAACAATGAAAAACTGTTTTTT. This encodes CASSDSDRNNEKLFF.

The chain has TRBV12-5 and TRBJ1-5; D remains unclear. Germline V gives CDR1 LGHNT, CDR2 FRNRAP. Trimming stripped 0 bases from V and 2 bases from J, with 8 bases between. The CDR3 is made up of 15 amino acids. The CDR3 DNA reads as TGTGCTAGTGGTTTGGTCGGGTATGGCAATCAGCCCCAGCATTTT. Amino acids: CASGLVGYGNQPQHF. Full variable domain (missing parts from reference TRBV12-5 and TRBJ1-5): DARVTQTPRHKVTEMGQEVTMRCQPILGHNTVFWYRQTMMQGLELLAYFRNRAPLDDSGMPKDRFSAEMPDATLATLKIQPSEPRDSAVYFCASGLVGYGNQPQHFGDGTRLSIL.

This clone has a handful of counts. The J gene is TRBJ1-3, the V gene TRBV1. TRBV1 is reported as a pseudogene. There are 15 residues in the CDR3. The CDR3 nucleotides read TGCGCCAGCAGCCAAGACGGAGGGACTGGAAACACCATATATTTT. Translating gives CASSQDGGTGNTIYF.

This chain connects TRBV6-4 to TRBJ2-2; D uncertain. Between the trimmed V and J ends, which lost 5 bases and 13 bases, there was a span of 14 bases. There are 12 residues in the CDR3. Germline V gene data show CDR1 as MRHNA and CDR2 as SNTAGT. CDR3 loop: CASSYRRVRLFF. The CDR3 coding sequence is TGTGCCAGCAGTTATAGACGAGTTAGGCTGTTTTTT.

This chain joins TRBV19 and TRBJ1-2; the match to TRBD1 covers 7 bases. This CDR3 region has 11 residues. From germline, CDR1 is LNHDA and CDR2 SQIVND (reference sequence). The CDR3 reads CASFRDSYYTF. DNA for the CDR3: TGTGCTAGCTTCCGGGACAGTTACTACACCTTC.

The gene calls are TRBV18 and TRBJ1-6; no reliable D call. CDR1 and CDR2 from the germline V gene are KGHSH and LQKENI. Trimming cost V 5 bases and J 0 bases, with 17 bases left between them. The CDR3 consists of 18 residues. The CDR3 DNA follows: TGTGCCAGCTCATCCCTCCGTGCAGCTAGCTCCTATAATTCACCCCTCCACTTT. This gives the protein CASSSLRAASSYNSPLHF.

The CDR3 protein is CASTEGSGGTEAFF. The CDR3 nucleotides read TGTGCCAGTACCGAGGGCAGCGGTGGCACTGAAGCTTTCTTT. The chain employs TRBV19 and TRBJ1-1; D gene ambiguous. The germline V gene encodes CDR1 LNHDA and CDR2 SQIVND (reference sequence). The CDR3 runs to 14 residues. V was clipped by 7 bases and J by 4 bases, with 16 bases between them.

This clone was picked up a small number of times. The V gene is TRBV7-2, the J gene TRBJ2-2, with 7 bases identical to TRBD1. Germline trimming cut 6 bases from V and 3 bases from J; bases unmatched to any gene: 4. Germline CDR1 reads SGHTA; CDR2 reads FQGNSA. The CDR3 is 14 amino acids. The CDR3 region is CASRGQLYTGELFF. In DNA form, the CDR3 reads TGTGCCAGCAGGGGACAGCTATACACCGGGGAGCTGTTTTTT. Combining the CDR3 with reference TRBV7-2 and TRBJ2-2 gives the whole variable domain GAGVSQSPSNKVTEKGKDVELRCDPISGHTALYWYRQSLGQGLEFLIYFQGNSAPDKSGLPSDRFSAERTGGSVSTLTIQRTQQEDSAVYLCASRGQLYTGELFFGEGSRLTVL.

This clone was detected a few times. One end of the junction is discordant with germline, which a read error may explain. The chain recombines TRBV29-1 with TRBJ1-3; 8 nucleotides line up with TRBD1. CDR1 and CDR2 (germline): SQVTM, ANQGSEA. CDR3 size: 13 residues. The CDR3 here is CSVEDRAGNIIYF. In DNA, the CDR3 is TGCAGCGTTGAGGACAGGGCTGGAAACATCATATATTTT.